These 8 T cell receptor beta chains were all obtained from the same sample, sequenced in a study of blood T cell repertoires in COVID-19. Clones were read by immunoSEQ multiplex PCR, and TCRdb kept only the in-frame ones, dropping some. The table has around 90,000 clones, around 90% seen once. Sequencing was carried out using peripheral blood. The receptors were sampled from a male donor with acute or convalescent COVID-19.

The chain couples TRBV6-6 to TRBJ1-5; TRBD1 matches 8 bases. The CDR3 loop spans 15 amino acids. V dropped 6 bases and J dropped 3; count of bases not matched to a gene: 7. The germline gives CDR1 MNHNY, CDR2 SVGAGI (reference sequence). The CDR3, as DNA: TGTGCCAGCAGACCGGACAGGGAGTACAATCAGCCCCAGCATTTT. It is translated as CASRPDREYNQPQHF.

The J gene is TRBJ2-3, the V gene TRBV18; weak D call: TRBD1 (5 bases). Germline loops: CDR1 KGHSH, CDR2 LQKENI. The CDR3 is made up of 17 amino acids. The V and J ends lost 5 bases and 1 base respectively, with 19 bases between them. CDR3 residues: CASSTSQVLRRTDTQYF. CDR3 sequence (DNA): TGTGCCAGCTCAACCTCACAGGTTCTCCGGCGCACAGATACGCAGTATTTT.

J is TRBJ1-5 and V is TRBV10-3; D is possibly TRBD1 (5 bases). From germline, CDR1 is ENHRY and CDR2 SYGVKD. Between the trimmed V and J ends, which lost 4 bases and 0 bases, there was a span of 7 bases. The CDR3 loop spans 14 amino acids. CDR3 sequence (DNA): TGTGCCATCAGTGCGGGGGATAGCAATCAGCCCCAGCATTTT. The encoded protein is CAISAGDSNQPQHF.

The V call is TRBV27, the J call TRBJ1-4; 9 positions match TRBD1. With 5 bases clipped from V and 11 bases from J, the junction kept 9 bases outside the gene matches. The germline CDR1 and CDR2 sequences are MNHEY and SMNVEV (reference sequence). The CDR3 contains 14 residues. The CDR3 nucleotides are TGTGCCAGCAGTCCCGGGACAGGGAACCGGAAACTGTTTTTT. It encodes CASSPGTGNRKLFF. Full variable domain (outside the CDR3, taken from reference TRBV27 and TRBJ1-4): EAQVTQNPRYLITVTGKKLTVTCSQNMNHEYMSWYRQDPGLGLRQIYYSMNVEVTDKGDVPEGYKVSRKEKRNFPLILESPSPNQTSLYFCASSPGTGNRKLFFGSGTQLSVL.

This clone was counted a single time. V gene TRBV27 combines with J gene TRBJ2-3; TRBD1 aligns across 8 bases. Germline loops: CDR1 MNHEY, CDR2 SMNVEV (reference sequence). The V segment lost 5 bases and the J segment 3 bases; nucleotides outside the gene matches: 7. This CDR3 has 15 residues. The CDR3 DNA follows: TGTGCCAGCAGTCCCGACAGGGGCCGTACAGATACGCAGTATTTT. The encoded protein is CASSPDRGRTDTQYF.

The chain is built from TRBV7-9 and TRBJ2-3, with 8 bases lining up with TRBD1. The CDR3 has 17 residues. V trimming: 4 bases; J trimming: 5 bases; junction bases outside the gene matches: 14. Germline assignment: CDR1 SEHNR and CDR2 FQNEAQ (reference sequence). In DNA form, the CDR3 reads TGTGCCAGCAGCTCCCACCGGGGGACAGGCGGTATAGATACGCAGTATTTT. Residues: CASSSHRGTGGIDTQYF.

The gene calls are TRBV5-6 and TRBJ1-4, with TRBD1 matching over 8 bases. V was pared by 0 bases and J by 9 bases, with 4 bases of the junction left unmatched. Per the germline V gene, CDR1 is SGHDT and CDR2 is YYEEEE. This CDR3 contains 14 residues. The CDR3 is CASSLGTGNQKLFF. The CDR3 DNA follows: TGTGCCAGCAGCTTGGGGACAGGGAATCAAAAACTGTTTTTT.

This chain connects TRBV7-2 to TRBJ1-1; D is unresolved. The V end lost 5 bases, the J end lost 1 base, and 8 bases lay between the germline ends. CDR1 and CDR2 (germline): SGHTA, FQGNSA. CDR3 length: 13 residues. CDR3 region: CASSETQNTEAFF. The DNA of the CDR3 is TGTGCCAGCAGCGAAACACAGAACACTGAAGCTTTCTTT.